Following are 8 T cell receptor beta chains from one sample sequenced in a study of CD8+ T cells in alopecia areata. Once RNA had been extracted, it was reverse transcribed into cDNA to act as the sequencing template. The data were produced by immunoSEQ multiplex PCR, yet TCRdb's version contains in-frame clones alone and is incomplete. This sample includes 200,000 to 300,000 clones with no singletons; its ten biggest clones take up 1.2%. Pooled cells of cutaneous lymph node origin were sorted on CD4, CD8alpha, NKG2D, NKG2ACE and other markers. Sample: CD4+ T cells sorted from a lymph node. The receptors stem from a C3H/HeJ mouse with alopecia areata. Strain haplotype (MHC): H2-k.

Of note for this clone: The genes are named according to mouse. Incomplete CDR3 DNA: TGTGCCAGCAGTATAGCTAGGGGTTAT. Its protein is CASSIARGY. The whole CDR3 sequence reads CASSIARGYEQYF. This sequence joins TRBV19 and TRBJ2-7; D is possibly TRBD1 (5 bases). The read ends 4 residues shy of where the CDR3 ends; the end is completed using the germline J gene. Germline assignment: CDR1 FNHDT and CDR2 SITEND (reference sequence). This CDR3 is built from 13 residues.

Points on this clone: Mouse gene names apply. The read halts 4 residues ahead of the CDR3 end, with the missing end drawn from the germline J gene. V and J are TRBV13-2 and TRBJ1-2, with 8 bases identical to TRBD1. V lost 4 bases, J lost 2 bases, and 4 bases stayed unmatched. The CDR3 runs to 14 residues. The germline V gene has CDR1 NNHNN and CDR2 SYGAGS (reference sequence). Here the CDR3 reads CASGRAGGNSDYTF. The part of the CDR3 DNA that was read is TGTGCCAGCGGTCGGGCAGGGGGCAACTCC.

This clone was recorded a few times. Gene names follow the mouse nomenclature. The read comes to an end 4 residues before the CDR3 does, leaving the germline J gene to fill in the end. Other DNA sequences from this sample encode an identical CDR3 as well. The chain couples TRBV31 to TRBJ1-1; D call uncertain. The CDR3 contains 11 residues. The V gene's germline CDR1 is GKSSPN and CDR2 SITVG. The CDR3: CAWSLGTEVFF. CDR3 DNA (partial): TGTGCCTGGAGTCTAGGGACA.

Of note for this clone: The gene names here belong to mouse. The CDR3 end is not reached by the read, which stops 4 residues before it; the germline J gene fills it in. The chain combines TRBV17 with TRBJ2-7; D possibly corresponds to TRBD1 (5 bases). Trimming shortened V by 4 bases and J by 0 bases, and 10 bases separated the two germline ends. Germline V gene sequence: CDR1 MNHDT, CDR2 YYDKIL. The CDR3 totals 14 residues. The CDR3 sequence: CASSIGQSSYEQYF. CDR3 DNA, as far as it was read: TGTGCTAGCAGTATTGGACAAAGCTCCTAT.

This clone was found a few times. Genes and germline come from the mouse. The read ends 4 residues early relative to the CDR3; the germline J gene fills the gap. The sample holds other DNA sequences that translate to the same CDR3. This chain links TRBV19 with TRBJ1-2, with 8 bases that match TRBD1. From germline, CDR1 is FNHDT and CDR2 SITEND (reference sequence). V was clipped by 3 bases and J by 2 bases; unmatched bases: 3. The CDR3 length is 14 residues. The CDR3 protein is CASSKRTGNSDYTF. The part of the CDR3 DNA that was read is TGTGCCAGCAGTAAGCGGACAGGGAACTCC.

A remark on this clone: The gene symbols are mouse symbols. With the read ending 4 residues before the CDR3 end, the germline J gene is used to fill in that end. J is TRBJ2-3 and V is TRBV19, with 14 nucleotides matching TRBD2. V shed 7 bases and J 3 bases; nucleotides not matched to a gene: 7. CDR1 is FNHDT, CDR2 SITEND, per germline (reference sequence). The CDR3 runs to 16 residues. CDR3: CASEGLGGRLAETLYF. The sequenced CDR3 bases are TGTGCCAGCGAGGGACTGGGGGGGCGACTCGCAGAA.

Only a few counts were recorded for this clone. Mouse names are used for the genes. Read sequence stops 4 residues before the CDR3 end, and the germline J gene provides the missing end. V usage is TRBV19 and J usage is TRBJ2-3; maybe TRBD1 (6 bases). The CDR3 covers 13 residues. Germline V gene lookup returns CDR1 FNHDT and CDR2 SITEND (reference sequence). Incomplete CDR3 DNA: TGTGCCAGCAGTCACCGGGACAAAGAA. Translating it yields CASSHRDKE. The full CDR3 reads CASSHRDKETLYF.

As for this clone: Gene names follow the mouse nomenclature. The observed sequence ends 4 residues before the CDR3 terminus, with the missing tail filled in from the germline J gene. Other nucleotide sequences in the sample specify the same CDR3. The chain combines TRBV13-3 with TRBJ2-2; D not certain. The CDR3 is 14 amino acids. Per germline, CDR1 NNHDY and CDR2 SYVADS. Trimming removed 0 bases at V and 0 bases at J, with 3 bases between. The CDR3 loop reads CASSDEANTGQLYF. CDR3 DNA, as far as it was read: TGTGCCAGCAGTGATGAAGCAAACACCGGG.